This T cell receptor beta chain stems from a study of post-analysis software for immune sequencing data. Broader study findings: Normalized Chao1 diversity was significantly lower in multiple sclerosis patients than in controls. By F measure, samples from a shared preparation batch strongly co-clustered. Controls had lower frequencies than patients of a handful of TRBV segments, which included TRBV5-6, TRBV5-1 and TRBV20-1.

Many counts were recorded for this clonotype. Its antigen remains unidentified. Included in the TCR beta cDNA libraries were unique molecular identifiers. cDNA molecules numbering some 500,000 came from roughly 1 to 10 million T cells. In TCRdb, the PCR reads were re-called with MiXCR into one record per CDR3 protein. Of fewer than 850,000 distinct CDR3 sequences detected, around 27% appear once; the ten largest clones hold 0.56%. Deletions cut 5 bases from V and 4 bases from J, with 21 bases between. Germline V lookup: CDR1 SGHRS, CDR2 YFSETQ. This CDR3 region has 16 residues. The chain couples TRBV5-1 to TRBJ2-5, with TRBD1 as a possible D gene (5 bases). The source of this sequence is a girl under 18 with multiple sclerosis. The sequencing input was blood. CDR3 loop: CASRLEVVRAGETQYF. In DNA form, the CDR3 reads TGCGCCAGCAGGCTAGAGGTGGTCAGGGCCGGAGAGACCCAGTACTTC.